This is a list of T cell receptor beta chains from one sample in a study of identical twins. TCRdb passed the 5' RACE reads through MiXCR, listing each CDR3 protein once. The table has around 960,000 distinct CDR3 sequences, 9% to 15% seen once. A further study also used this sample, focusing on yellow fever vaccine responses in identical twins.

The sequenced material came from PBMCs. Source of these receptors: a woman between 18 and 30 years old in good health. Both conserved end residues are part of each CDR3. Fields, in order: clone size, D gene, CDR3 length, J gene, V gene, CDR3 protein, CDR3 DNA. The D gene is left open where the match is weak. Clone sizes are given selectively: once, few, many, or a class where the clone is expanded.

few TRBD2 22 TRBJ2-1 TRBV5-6 CASSLVAVRASGSLLSYNEQFF TGTGCCAGCAGCTTGGTAGCGGTTCGGGCTAGCGGGTCCCTCCTCTCCTACAATGAGCAGTTCTTC
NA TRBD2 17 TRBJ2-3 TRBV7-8 CASSFSSSGMSTDTQYF TGTGCCAGCAGCTTTTCGAGTAGCGGGATGTCCACAGATACGCAGTATTTT
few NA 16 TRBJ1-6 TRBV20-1 CSARQGNSSYNSPLHF TGCAGTGCTAGACAGGGAAATAGCTCCTATAATTCACCCCTCCACTTT
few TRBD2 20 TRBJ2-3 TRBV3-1 CASSQWPPGLAGGPGDTQYF TGTGCCAGCAGCCAATGGCCCCCGGGACTAGCGGGGGGGCCTGGGGATACGCAGTATTTT
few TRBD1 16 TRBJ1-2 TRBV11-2 CASSLNRGQDLFGYTF TGTGCCAGCAGCTTAAACCGCGGACAGGACCTTTTTGGCTACACCTTC
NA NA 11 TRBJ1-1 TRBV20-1 CSKYSNTEAFF TGCAGCAAATACTCTAACACTGAAGCTTTCTTT
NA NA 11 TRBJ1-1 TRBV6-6 CASRFQGRAFF TGTGCCAGCAGATTTCAGGGCAGAGCTTTCTTT
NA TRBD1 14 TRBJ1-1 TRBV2 CASGDRAINTEAFF TGTGCCAGCGGCGACAGGGCGATAAACACTGAAGCTTTCTTT
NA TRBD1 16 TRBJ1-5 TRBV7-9 CASSIGTGGADQPQHF TGTGCCAGCAGCATAGGTACAGGGGGCGCAGATCAGCCCCAGCATTTT
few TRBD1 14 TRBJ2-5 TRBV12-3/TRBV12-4 CASSSTGPGETQYF TGTGCCAGCAGTTCGACAGGGCCAGGCGAAACCCAGTACTTC
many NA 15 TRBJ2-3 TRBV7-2 CASSSNIQGTDTQYF TGTGCCAGCAGCTCCAACATCCAAGGCACAGATACGCAGTATTTT
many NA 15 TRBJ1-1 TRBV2 CASCSGRVGDTEAFF TGTGCCAGCTGTAGTGGGCGGGTGGGGGACACTGAAGCTTTCTTT
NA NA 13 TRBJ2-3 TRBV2 CASSGFRTDTQYF TGTGCCAGCAGTGGATTTCGCACAGATACGCAGTATTTT
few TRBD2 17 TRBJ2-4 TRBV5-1 CASSPFSGRSLRDIQYF TGCGCCAGCAGCCCGTTTAGCGGGAGGAGCCTCCGGGACATTCAGTACTTC
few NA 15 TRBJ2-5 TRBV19 CASSMARQTKETQYF TGTGCCAGTAGTATGGCCCGACAGACTAAAGAGACCCAGTACTTC
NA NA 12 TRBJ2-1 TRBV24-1 CATSDSGNEQFF TGTGCCACCAGTGATAGTGGCAATGAGCAGTTCTTC
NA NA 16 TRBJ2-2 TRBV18 CASSLPGHVNTGELFF TGTGCCAGCTCACTGCCGGGACACGTGAACACCGGGGAGCTGTTTTTT
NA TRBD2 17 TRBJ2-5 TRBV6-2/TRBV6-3 CASSYGLAALLGETQYF TGTGCCAGCAGTTACGGACTAGCGGCGCTGCTCGGGGAGACCCAGTACTTC
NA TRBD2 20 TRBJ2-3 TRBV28 CASSLSKREDQGPRTDTQYF TGTGCCAGCAGTTTATCAAAGCGGGAGGATCAAGGGCCTCGCACAGATACGCAGTATTTT
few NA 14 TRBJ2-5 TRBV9 CASSSDKYQETQYF TGTGCCAGCAGCTCCGACAAGTACCAAGAGACCCAGTACTTC
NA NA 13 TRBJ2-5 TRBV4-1 CASSRSIEETQYF TGCGCCAGCAGCCGCTCCATTGAGGAGACCCAGTACTTC
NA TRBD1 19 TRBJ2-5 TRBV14 CASSQVRKGTAKLKETQYF TGTGCCAGCAGCCAAGTTCGGAAGGGGACAGCGAAGTTAAAAGAGACCCAGTACTTC
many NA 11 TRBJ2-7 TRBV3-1 CASRNSYEQYF TGTGCCAGCCGGAACTCCTACGAGCAGTACTTC
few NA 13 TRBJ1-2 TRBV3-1 CASSHTDYYGYTF TGTGCCAGCAGCCACACAGATTACTATGGCTACACCTTC
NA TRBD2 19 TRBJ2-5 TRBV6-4 CACSDIQPGLAGKGETQYF TGTGCCTGCAGCGACATCCAACCGGGACTAGCGGGAAAGGGAGAGACCCAGTACTTC
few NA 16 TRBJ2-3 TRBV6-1 CASSLDYALGTDTQYF TGTGCCAGCAGTCTGGACTACGCCCTGGGCACAGATACGCAGTATTTT
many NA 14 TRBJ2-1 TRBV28 CASRLGVESNEQFF TGTGCCAGCCGGTTAGGGGTAGAGTCCAATGAGCAGTTCTTC
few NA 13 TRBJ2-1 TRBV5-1 CASSSGASIEQFF TGCGCCAGCAGCTCGGGGGCGTCTATTGAGCAGTTCTTC
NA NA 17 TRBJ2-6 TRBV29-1 CSVDPLPLFSGANVLTF TGCAGCGTTGATCCCCTGCCCTTATTCTCTGGGGCCAACGTCCTGACTTTC
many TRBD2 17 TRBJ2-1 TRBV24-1 CATSDSGLAIPYNEQFF TGTGCCACCAGTGATTCGGGACTAGCAATCCCCTACAATGAGCAGTTCTTC
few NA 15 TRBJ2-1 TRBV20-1 CSAPGQRAYSNEQFF TGCAGTGCCCCCGGTCAGAGGGCCTATTCAAATGAGCAGTTCTTC
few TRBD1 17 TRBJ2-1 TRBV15 CATSRSAGGVGLNEQFF TGTGCCACCAGCAGATCGGCAGGGGGCGTTGGTTTGAATGAGCAGTTCTTC
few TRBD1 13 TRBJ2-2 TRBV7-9 CAPGDRDHGELFF TGTGCCCCGGGGGACAGGGACCACGGGGAGCTGTTTTTT
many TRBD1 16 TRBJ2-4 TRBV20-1 CSAIHQTGGSKNIQYF TGCAGTGCTATACACCAGACAGGGGGCTCCAAAAACATTCAGTACTTC
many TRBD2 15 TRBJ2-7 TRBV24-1 CATSERTSGGGEQYF TGTGCCACCAGTGAGCGTACTAGCGGAGGTGGAGAGCAGTACTTC
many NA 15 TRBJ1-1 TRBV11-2 CAYPGLGGSYLEAFF TGTGCCTACCCAGGTCTGGGGGGATCATATCTTGAAGCTTTCTTT
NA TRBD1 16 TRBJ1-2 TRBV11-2 CASSPGQGARDYGYTF TGTGCCAGCAGCCCCGGACAGGGGGCGCGAGACTATGGCTACACCTTC
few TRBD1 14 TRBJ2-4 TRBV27 CASSPRQGKNIQYF TGTGCCAGCAGTCCCCGACAGGGTAAAAACATTCAGTACTTC
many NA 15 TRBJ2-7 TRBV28 CASSFTGAPPYEQYF TGTGCCAGCAGTTTCACCGGGGCCCCTCCCTACGAGCAGTACTTC
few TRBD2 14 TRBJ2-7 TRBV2 CASSATSGSPEQYF TGTGCCAGCAGTGCGACTAGCGGGAGTCCCGAGCAGTACTTC
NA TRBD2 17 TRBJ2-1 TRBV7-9 CASSSPAASGSYNEQFF TGTGCCAGCAGCTCGCCCGCGGCTAGCGGATCCTACAATGAGCAGTTCTTC
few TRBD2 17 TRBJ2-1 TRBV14 CASSVRASGSSYNEQFF TGTGCCAGCAGCGTCCGGGCTAGCGGGAGCTCCTACAATGAGCAGTTCTTC